This entry is about one TCR beta chain. What it binds is not known. The PCR used 60 Vbeta and 13 Jbeta primers. Here immunoSEQ multiplex PCR was the method, and the copy in TCRdb shows in-frame clones only, minus some. The table shows fewer than 200,000 clones, with over 75% occurring only once. This record comes from a study of cytomegalovirus exposure and HLA in healthy donors. Study in general: Earlier sequencing of about 179 million T cells yielded roughly 120 million unique TCR beta sequences. The study's findings and limits: Presence/absence results assume similar sequencing depth per donor, which may not hold. Most subjects' HLA-A and HLA-B alleles were reportedly predicted from TCR beta sequences.

This cohort consisted of healthy bone marrow donors. Germline CDR1 reads SGHRS; CDR2 reads YFSETQ. V was clipped by 2 bases and J by 4 bases; unmatched bases: 3. The CDR3 spans 14 residues. The rearrangement joins TRBV5-1 to TRBJ2-5; 9 bases are shared with TRBD2. The sequencing input was PBMCs. This clonotype originated in a man in his forties or fifties in good health and CMV-seronegative. The CDR3 loop reads CASSLGLATETQYF. Written as DNA, the CDR3 is TGCGCCAGCAGCTTAGGACTAGCGACAGAGACCCAGTACTTC.